This entry describes one T cell receptor beta chain. Its antigen is currently unknown. The CDR3 consists of 15 residues. Trimming took 6 bases from V and 9 from J; bases not matched to a gene: 14. CDR1 is MDHEN and CDR2 is SYDVKM in the germline V gene. This sample was taken from a study of T cell responses to AZD1222 COVID-19 vaccine. Study-wide findings and caveats: Clonal diversity may have been underestimated, and the donors were mostly white British, with more females than males. Repertoire samples came only from after the peak T cell response. Increased Spike-specific TCR breadth and depth were observed after two AZD1222 doses.

TCRdb's copy holds only in-frame clones and misses some; the assay was immunoSEQ multiplex PCR. The sample has approximately 120,000 clones, 70% to 90% seen once. The sequencing here drew on peripheral blood, taken on day 0 of MenACWY control vaccination. This sequence joins TRBV28 and TRBJ2-7; 10 bases align to TRBD2. This clonotype was obtained from an adult in good health. CDR3 nucleotide sequence: TGTGCCAGCAGCCCCTCTAGCGGGAGAGTATTTGGGCAGTACTTC. Its translation: CASSPSSGRVFGQYF.